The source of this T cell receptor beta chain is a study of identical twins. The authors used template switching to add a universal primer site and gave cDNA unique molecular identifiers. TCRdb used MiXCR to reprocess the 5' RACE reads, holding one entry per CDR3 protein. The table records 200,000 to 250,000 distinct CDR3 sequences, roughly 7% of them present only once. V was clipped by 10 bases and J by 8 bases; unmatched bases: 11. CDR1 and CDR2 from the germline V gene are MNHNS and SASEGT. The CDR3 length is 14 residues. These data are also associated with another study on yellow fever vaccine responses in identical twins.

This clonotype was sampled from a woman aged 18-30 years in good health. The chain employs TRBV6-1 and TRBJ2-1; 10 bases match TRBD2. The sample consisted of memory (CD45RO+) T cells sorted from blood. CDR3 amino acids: CATIPAGGRDEQFF. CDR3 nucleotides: TGTGCCACCATTCCAGCGGGAGGGCGGGATGAGCAGTTCTTC.